This TCR beta chain comes out of a study of T cell responses to AZD1222 COVID-19 vaccine. About the study: Combined were second doses at about 4 or about 12 weeks.

This CDR3 is 15 amino acids long. V lost 3 bases to trimming and J lost 3 bases, with 13 bases between them. Per germline, CDR1 SGDLS and CDR2 YYNGEE. In the case of this clone: Antigen specificity is unknown.

Sequencing used immunoSEQ multiplex PCR; TCRdb keeps in-frame clones, though not all of them. The sample lists fewer than 120,000 clones, about 87% seen once, with around 1.6% in the top ten. Study-level findings and limits: Seropositive status at baseline applied to only five or six AZD1222 recipients.

The V gene is TRBV9, the J gene TRBJ1-3, with unresolved D. The source material was peripheral blood, sampled on day 0 of AZD1222 vaccination. The sequence derives from an adult in good health. The CDR3, as DNA: TGTGCCAGCAGCGAGTTTATAGGAGGTGGAAACACCATATATTTT. Translated, it gives CASSEFIGGGNTIYF.